The following is a TCR beta chain sequence with its context. What it binds is not known. The data were taken from a study of chemoradiotherapy in HPV16-positive cancers. Study conclusions and caveats: Functional assays defining HPV-specific T cells used only a couple of HPV16-positive patients. Candidate HPV-specific clones and E7-related TCR motifs grew in tumor during treatment. For HPV16-positive patients, expanding HPV-responsive T cells associated with longer recurrence-free survival.

Clones were read by immunoSEQ multiplex PCR, and TCRdb kept only the in-frame ones, dropping some. The sample consists of approximately 23,000 clones, over 60% of them appearing once. J gave up 4 bases and V 0 bases, and 7 bases lay outside the gene matches. Germline CDR1 is LNHNV and CDR2 is YYDKDF (reference sequence). This CDR3 has 17 amino acids. The material was obtained from a patient who underwent chemoradiotherapy. This TCR came from a human donor with HPV-associated anogenital cancer. The chain recombines TRBV15 with TRBJ2-5, with 11 positions matching TRBD1. This CDR3 reads CATSREPGQGVGETQYF. CDR3 coding DNA: TGTGCCACCAGCAGAGAACCGGGACAGGGGGTGGGAGAGACCCAGTACTTC.